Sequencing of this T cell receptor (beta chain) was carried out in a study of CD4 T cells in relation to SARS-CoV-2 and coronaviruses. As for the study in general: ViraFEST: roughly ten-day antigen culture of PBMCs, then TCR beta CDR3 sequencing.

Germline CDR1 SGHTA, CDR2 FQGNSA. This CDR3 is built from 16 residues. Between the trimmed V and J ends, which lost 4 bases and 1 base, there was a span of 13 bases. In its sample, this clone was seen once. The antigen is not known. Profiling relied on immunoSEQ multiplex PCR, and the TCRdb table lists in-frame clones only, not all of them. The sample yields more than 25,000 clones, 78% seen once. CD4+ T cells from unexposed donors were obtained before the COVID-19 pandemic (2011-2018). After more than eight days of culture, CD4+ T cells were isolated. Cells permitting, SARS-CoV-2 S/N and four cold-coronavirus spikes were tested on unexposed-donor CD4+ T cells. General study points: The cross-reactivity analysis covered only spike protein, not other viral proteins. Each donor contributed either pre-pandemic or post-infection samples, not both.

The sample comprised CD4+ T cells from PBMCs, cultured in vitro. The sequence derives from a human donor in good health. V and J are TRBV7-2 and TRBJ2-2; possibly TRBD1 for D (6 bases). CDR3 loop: CASSSHGQRNTGELFF. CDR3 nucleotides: TGTGCCAGCAGCTCGCATGGACAGAGGAACACCGGGGAGCTGTTTTTT. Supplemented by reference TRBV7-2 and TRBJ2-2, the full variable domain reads GAGVSQSPSNKVTEKGKDVELRCDPISGHTALYWYRQSLGQGLEFLIYFQGNSAPDKSGLPSDRFSAERTGGSVSTLTIQRTQQEDSAVYLCASSSHGQRNTGELFFGEGSRLTVL.